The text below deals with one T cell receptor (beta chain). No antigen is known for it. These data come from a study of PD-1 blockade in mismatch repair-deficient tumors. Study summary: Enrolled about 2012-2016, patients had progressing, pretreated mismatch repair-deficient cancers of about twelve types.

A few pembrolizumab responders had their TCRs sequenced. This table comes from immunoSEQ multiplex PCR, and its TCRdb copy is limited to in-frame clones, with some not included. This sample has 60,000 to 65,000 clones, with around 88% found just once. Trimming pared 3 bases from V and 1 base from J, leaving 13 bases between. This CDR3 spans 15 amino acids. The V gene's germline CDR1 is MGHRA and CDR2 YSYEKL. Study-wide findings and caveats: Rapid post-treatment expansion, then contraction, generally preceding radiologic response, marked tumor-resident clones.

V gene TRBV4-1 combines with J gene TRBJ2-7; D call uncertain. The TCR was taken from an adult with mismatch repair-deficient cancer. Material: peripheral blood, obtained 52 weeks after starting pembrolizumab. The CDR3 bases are TGCGCCAGCAGCCAGCACATCCTTGGGTCCTACGAGCAGTACTTC. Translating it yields CASSQHILGSYEQYF.